The next 2 T cell receptor beta chains were all read from a single sample in a study of CD8 T cells in ankylosing spondylitis. TCRdb re-analysed the 5' RACE reads in MiXCR, keeping a single row per CDR3 protein. The sample shows roughly 38,000 distinct CDR3 sequences, over 9% of them seen only once. The specimen was blood, either unsorted or a sorted T cell fraction (not recorded which). These TCRs come from a male donor with ankylosing spondylitis or in good health (not recorded which).

This clonotype was counted many times. This chain's CDR3 is CASSLGGSLQETQYF. The CDR3 nucleotides read TGTGCCAGCAGCTTAGGCGGGAGCTTGCAAGAGACCCAGTACTTC. V gene TRBV7-2 combines with J gene TRBJ2-5; TRBD2 agrees at 7 bases. The CDR3 has 15 residues. Unmatched junction bases numbered 4, after V lost 1 base and J lost 2 bases. Germline lookup yields CDR1 SGHTA and CDR2 FQGNSA.

The gene calls are TRBV9 and TRBJ1-4; D possibly corresponds to TRBD1 (5 bases). Trimming pared 0 bases from V and 0 bases from J, leaving 6 bases between. Germline values: CDR1 SGDLS, CDR2 YYNGEE. This CDR3 has 15 amino acids. CDR3 nucleotide sequence: TGTGCCAGCAGCGTAGAAGGGGCAACTAATGAAAAACTGTTTTTT. Encoded protein: CASSVEGATNEKLFF.